A single sample is the source of the 26 T cell receptor beta chains below, sequenced in a study of T cells after yellow fever vaccination. TCRdb re-called the 5' RACE reads with MiXCR, one entry per CDR3 protein. The data contain approximately 160,000 distinct CDR3 sequences, roughly 6.2% of them singletons. The sequencing here drew on CD4+ T cells sorted from PBMCs, taken on the day of the first yellow fever vaccination. The source is a man in his late teens or twenties who received the YFV17D yellow fever vaccine.

Ten or more counts support this clonotype. The V call is TRBV4-3, the J call TRBJ1-5; D ambiguous. The germline V gene has CDR1 LGHNA and CDR2 YSLEER. CDR3 size: 13 residues. V was pared by 0 bases and J by 6 bases, with 6 bases between. The CDR3 protein is CASSQDLGQPQHF. DNA for the CDR3: TGCGCCAGCAGCCAAGATTTAGGTCAGCCCCAGCATTTT.

With respect to this clonotype: A much larger clonotype is one base distant, so this may be a read error. V usage is TRBV12-3 or TRBV12-4 and J usage is TRBJ1-4; D gene uncertain. This CDR3 is 15 amino acids long. Trimming stripped 6 bases from V and 11 bases from J, with 22 bases between. This CDR3 is CASSDRTGLIRKLFF. The DNA for the CDR3 is TGTGCCAGCAGCGATCGCACTGGATTAATTAGGAAACTGTTTTTT.

This clonotype has ten or more counts. This chain links TRBV5-4 with TRBJ2-7, with 7 bases that match TRBD1. Germline V CDR1 and CDR2: SGHNT, YYREEE (reference sequence). This CDR3 is 13 amino acids long. The junction had 7 bases not matched to a gene; V was cut back by 3 bases and J by 7 bases. This CDR3 is CASSSDRVGEQYF. CDR3 nucleotide sequence: TGTGCCAGCAGCTCCGACAGGGTCGGGGAGCAGTACTTC.

This clonotype was detected many times. The V and J genes are TRBV12-3 or TRBV12-4 and TRBJ1-4, with D tentatively TRBD1 (6 bases). Trimming stripped 6 bases from V and 3 bases from J, with 11 bases between. This CDR3 contains 14 residues. The CDR3 sequence: CASRRQGSNEKLFF. CDR3 DNA: TGTGCCAGCAGACGGCAGGGGTCTAATGAAAAACTGTTTTTT.

The V and J genes are TRBV3-1 and TRBJ2-2; the match to TRBD1 covers 8 bases. CDR1 is LGHDT, CDR2 YNNKEL, per germline (reference sequence). The ends lost 4 bases at V and 7 bases at J; junction bases unmatched: 11. The CDR3 runs to 16 residues. DNA of the CDR3: TGTGCCAGCAGCCGCCACTCGGGACAGGTCGTCGGGGAGCTGTTTTTT. Amino acids: CASSRHSGQVVGELFF.

This clonotype showed up many times. The rearrangement joins TRBV9 to TRBJ2-7, with D uncertain. V dropped 4 bases and J dropped 0 bases, with 14 bases sitting between them. Germline CDR1 and CDR2: SGDLS and YYNGEE. CDR3 length equals 15 residues. The CDR3: CASSPQAAPSYEQYF. Written as DNA, the CDR3 is TGTGCCAGCAGCCCTCAGGCGGCACCCTCCTACGAGCAGTACTTC.

This clonotype was detected ten times or more. The J gene is TRBJ1-6, the V gene TRBV4-1; no reliable D call. The germline V and J ends were trimmed by 1 base and 8 bases, with 12 bases remaining between them. The germline V gene has CDR1 MGHRA and CDR2 YSYEKL. The CDR3 has 15 residues. CDR3 sequence reads: CASSQGSVGYSPLHF. Here the CDR3 DNA reads TGCGCCAGCAGCCAAGGCTCGGTCGGATATTCACCCCTCCACTTT.

The table lists this clonotype with many counts. V usage is TRBV20-1 and J usage is TRBJ2-1, with TRBD2 as a possible D gene (7 bases). Germline CDR1 and CDR2: DFQATT and SNEGSKA (reference sequence). The CDR3 has 16 residues. The V and J ends lost 6 bases and 0 bases respectively, with 18 bases between them. The CDR3 DNA is TGCAGTGCCCCCGGCTGGCGGGGGCTCTCCTACAATGAGCAGTTCTTC. Its translation: CSAPGWRGLSYNEQFF.

This clonotype was observed at least ten times. The genes are TRBV5-1 and TRBJ2-1; TRBD2 aligns across 11 bases. V shed 3 bases and J 5 bases; nucleotides not matched to a gene: 13. This CDR3 region has 18 residues. The germline V gene encodes CDR1 SGHRS and CDR2 YFSETQ. The CDR3 DNA sequence: TGCGCCAGCAGCTCCCTACCCGTCCTAGCGGGGGGAAACAATGAGCAGTTCTTC. It yields the protein CASSSLPVLAGGNNEQFF. Using reference TRBV5-1 and TRBJ2-1 for the parts outside the CDR3, the full variable domain is KAGVTQTPRYLIKTRGQQVTLSCSPISGHRSVSWYQQTPGQGLQFLFEYFSETQRNKGNFPGRFSGRQFSNSRSEMNVSTLELGDSALYLCASSSLPVLAGGNNEQFFGPGTRLTVL.

This clonotype was counted many times. The gene calls are TRBV7-6 and TRBJ2-5; tentative D call: TRBD2 (5 bases). The CDR3 length is 14 residues. Per germline, CDR1 SGHVS and CDR2 FNYEAQ. V dropped 8 bases and J dropped 1 base, with 14 bases sitting between them. The CDR3 bases are TGTGCCAGCCAAGTGGGAGCTACCCAAGAGACCCAGTACTTC. Translated: CASQVGATQETQYF.

This clonotype was detected many times. The genes are TRBV12-3 or TRBV12-4 and TRBJ2-5; D might be TRBD1 (7 bases). CDR3 length: 14 residues. Trimming stripped 4 bases from V and 9 bases from J, with 18 bases between. Here the CDR3 reads CASSWSQGGMAQYF. The CDR3 nucleotides read TGTGCCAGCAGTTGGTCCCAGGGGGGTATGGCCCAGTACTTC.

This clonotype showed up just a few times. J is TRBJ2-3 and V is TRBV11-2, with 11 nucleotides matching TRBD2. Per the germline V gene, CDR1 is SGHAT and CDR2 is FQNNGV. There are 18 residues in the CDR3. Losses at the gene ends were 1 base for V and 0 bases for J; bases not matched to a gene: 6. Here the CDR3 reads CASSLGGTSGFSTDTQYF. The CDR3 region has the DNA TGTGCCAGCAGCTTAGGGGGGACTAGCGGATTTAGCACAGATACGCAGTATTTT.

This clonotype was seen many times. V and J are TRBV9 and TRBJ2-3; D gene uncertain. Germline CDR1 is SGDLS and CDR2 is YYNGEE. The length of the CDR3 is 15 residues. Trimming shortened V by 0 bases and J by 3 bases, and 11 bases separated the two germline ends. CDR3 DNA sequence: TGTGCCAGCAGCGTAGTTCCGGCTGGAACAGATACGCAGTATTTT. Translation: CASSVVPAGTDTQYF.

This clonotype was observed many times. V usage is TRBV12-3 or TRBV12-4 and J usage is TRBJ2-1, with 10 bases fitting TRBD2. The J segment lost 4 bases and the V segment lost 1 base, leaving 1 base of the junction unmatched. The CDR3 totals 15 residues. CDR3 sequence reads: CASSLGAGGYNEQFF. For the CDR3, the DNA is TGTGCCAGCAGTTTAGGAGCGGGGGGGTACAATGAGCAGTTCTTC.

This clonotype appeared many times. J is TRBJ1-5 and V is TRBV2; D call uncertain. This CDR3 spans 15 amino acids. The germline V gene has CDR1 SNHLY and CDR2 FYNNEI. V was trimmed by 5 bases and J by 4 bases, leaving 15 bases between them. The CDR3 is CASSLDPGTNQPQHF. CDR3 nucleotide sequence: TGTGCCAGCAGTCTAGACCCGGGAACTAATCAGCCCCAGCATTTT.

Many counts were recorded for this clonotype. This chain uses TRBV12-3 or TRBV12-4 with TRBJ2-3; D is perhaps TRBD1 or TRBD2 (6 bases each). V lost 2 bases and J lost 2, with 17 bases in between. The CDR3 spans 17 residues. Here the CDR3 reads CASSLTRGQGDTDTQYF. In nucleotides, the CDR3 is TGTGCCAGCAGTTTAACCCGGGGGCAGGGAGACACAGATACGCAGTATTTT.

The chain uses TRBV20-1 and TRBJ1-1, with a tentative D call TRBD1 (6 bases). Germline CDR1 reads DFQATT; CDR2 reads SNEGSKA (reference sequence). Trimming shortened V by 5 bases and J by 14 bases, and 24 bases separated the two germline ends. This CDR3 region has 13 residues. CDR3 sequence reads: CSAPEGGALRAFF. The CDR3 bases are TGCAGTGCTCCTGAGGGGGGCGCGTTGCGGGCCTTCTTT.

On this clonotype: A much more abundant neighbour one base away suggests this may be a read error. The chain employs TRBV7-8 and TRBJ2-5, with 7 bases aligning to TRBD1. The CDR3 contains 14 residues. V was pared by 4 bases and J by 7 bases, with 9 bases of the junction left unmatched. CDR1 is SGHVS, CDR2 FQNEAQ, per germline. The CDR3 loop is CASSSDRARRTQYF. CDR3 in DNA: TGTGCCAGCAGCTCCGACAGGGCGAGAAGGACCCAGTACTTC.

This clonotype was seen ten or more times. The chain couples TRBV7-9 to TRBJ2-5; possible D gene TRBD2, 5 bases. The CDR3 runs to 16 residues. The ends were cut back, 5 bases at V and 3 bases at J, with 19 bases in the middle. CDR1 SEHNR and CDR2 FQNEAQ come from the germline V gene (reference sequence). CDR3 amino acids: CASSGGRSQFKETQYF. Here the CDR3 DNA reads TGTGCCAGCAGCGGCGGGCGCTCGCAGTTCAAAGAGACCCAGTACTTC.

This clonotype was recorded many times. This chain joins TRBV18 and TRBJ2-1; TRBD1 might be the D (6 bases). V lost 1 base to trimming and J lost 5 bases, with 12 bases between them. This CDR3 has 15 residues. Germline CDR1 is KGHSH and CDR2 is LQKENI. The CDR3 loop reads CASSPLGRGNNEQFF. CDR3 nucleotide sequence: TGTGCCAGCTCACCACTCGGCAGGGGTAACAATGAGCAGTTCTTC.

This clonotype was recorded many times. The chain links TRBV9 to TRBJ2-5, with 7 bases lining up with TRBD2. Germline loops: CDR1 SGDLS, CDR2 YYNGEE. The CDR3 is 15 residues long. V lost 2 bases, J lost 7 bases, and 11 bases stayed unmatched. The CDR3 coding sequence is TGTGCCAGCAGCGTTTCCTCCGGGACTATGGGGACCCAGTACTTC. Translating it yields CASSVSSGTMGTQYF.

This chain joins TRBV4-3 and TRBJ2-5; 8 bases line up with TRBD1. The junction had 7 bases not matched to a gene; V was cut back by 2 bases and J by 5 bases. Germline loops: CDR1 LGHNA, CDR2 YSLEER. The CDR3 sequence is 15 residues long. The CDR3 sequence: CASSQTTGGAETQYF. CDR3 nucleotides: TGCGCCAGCAGCCAAACCACAGGGGGTGCGGAGACCCAGTACTTC.

This clonotype was detected only a few times. The chain combines TRBV19 with TRBJ2-1; D uncertain. This CDR3 spans 12 amino acids. Trimming stripped 5 bases from V and 8 bases from J, with 10 bases between. CDR1 and CDR2 (germline): LNHDA, SQIVND (reference sequence). The CDR3 nucleotides are TGTGCCAGTAGTTTCCGGAGCCATGAGCAGTTCTTC. It yields the protein CASSFRSHEQFF.

As to this clonotype: Just one base apart from a much larger clone, this may be a read error. The genes are TRBV11-3 and TRBJ2-5, with D unclear. The CDR3 has 15 amino acids. CDR1 is SGHNT, CDR2 YENEEA, per germline. CDR3 region: CARPLGSNAQEIQYF. The CDR3 DNA reads as TGTGCCAGGCCTTTAGGCAGCAATGCACAAGAGATCCAGTACTTC.

As to this clonotype: A read error may produce the germline difference seen at one junction end. The chain uses TRBV7-2 and TRBJ2-6, with 8 bases matching TRBD2. Germline CDR1 SGHTA, CDR2 FQGNSA. The CDR3 extends over 17 amino acids. Here the CDR3 reads CASTPPGLASGANVLTF. The DNA for the CDR3 is TGTGCCAGCACCCCCCCCGGACTAGCCTCTGGGGCCAACGTCCTTACTTTC. The full variable domain, with the rest looked up from reference TRBV7-2 and TRBJ2-6, is GAGVSQSPSNKVTEKGKDVELRCDPISGHTALYWYRQSLGQGLEFLIYFQGNSAPDKSGLPSDRFSAERTGGSVSTLTIQRTQQEDSAVYLCASTPPGLASGANVLTFGAGSRLTVL.

This clonotype was recorded many times. The chain combines TRBV6-2 or TRBV6-3 with TRBJ1-5, with D possibly being TRBD1 (5 bases). The CDR3 sequence is 14 residues long. In germline, CDR1 is MNHEY, CDR2 SVGEGT. V lost 6 bases and J 2 bases, leaving 11 bases between the germline ends. The CDR3 loop reads CASRSLQGNQPQHF. In DNA form, the CDR3 reads TGTGCCAGCAGATCACTACAGGGCAATCAGCCCCAGCATTTT.